The 31 T cell receptor beta chains below come from one sample, sequenced in a study of shared clonotypes between healthy human individuals. The protocol was immunoSEQ multiplex PCR, while the TCRdb copy is restricted to in-frame clones and leaves out a portion. This table has some 1,100,000 clones, 75% to 80% appearing once. The sample taken for sequencing was memory CD4+ T cells from PBMCs. Subset defined: CD45RA-negative fraction. These receptors originate from a man aged 18-30 years in good health. Some clones in this sample may be carry-over from other donors' samples.

The chain is built from TRBV7-2 and TRBJ2-5; TRBD2 aligns across 9 bases. The J call may not be correct, given that the DNA end is closer to TRBJ2-7. The CDR3 loop spans 15 amino acids. CDR1 is SGHTA, CDR2 FQGNSA, per germline. The CDR3 sequence is CASSTTGTSLFEQYF. DNA of the CDR3: TGTGCCAGCAGCACGACCGGGACTAGCCTTTTCGAGCAGTACTTC.

The chain links TRBV2 to TRBJ1-1; D is undetermined. This CDR3 is built from 12 residues. Germline V lookup: CDR1 SNHLY, CDR2 FYNNEI. Trimming shortened V by 10 bases and J by 3 bases, and 12 bases separated the two germline ends. CDR3 residues: CATRQDYTEAFF. The CDR3 region has the DNA TGTGCCACCCGCCAGGACTACACTGAAGCTTTCTTT. The entire variable domain, with the rest obtained from reference TRBV2 and TRBJ1-1, is as follows: EPEVTQTPSHQVTQMGQEVILRCVPISNHLYFYWYRQILGQKVEFLVSFYNNEISEKSEIFDDQFSVERPDGSNFTLKIRSTKLEDSAMYFCATRQDYTEAFFGQGTRLTVV.

The chain joins TRBV5-1 to TRBJ1-4; 9 nucleotides align to TRBD1. The germline V gene encodes CDR1 SGHRS and CDR2 YFSETQ. CDR3 length: 15 amino acids. J lost 7 bases, V lost 4 bases, and 8 bases had no gene match. The CDR3 DNA reads as TGCGCCAGCAGCGTGACCGGGACAGGGAGTGAAAAACTGTTTTTT. Protein: CASSVTGTGSEKLFF.

This CDR3 is CAWNRGGRWEQFF. DNA of the CDR3: TGTGCCTGGAACCGCGGAGGACGTTGGGAGCAGTTCTTC. This sequence joins TRBV30 and TRBJ2-1; the D gene is possibly TRBD2 (5 bases). CDR3 size: 13 residues. Germline loops: CDR1 GTSNPN, CDR2 SVGIG (reference sequence). V was shortened by 4 bases and J by 10 bases, with 17 bases between the two germline ends. The whole variable domain, filled in from reference TRBV30 and TRBJ2-1, reads SQTIHQWPATLVQPVGSPLSLECTVEGTSNPNLYWYRQAAGRGLQLLFYSVGIGQISSEVPQNLSASRPQDRQFILSSKKLLLSDSGFYLCAWNRGGRWEQFFGPGTRLTVL.

V and J are TRBV21-1 and TRBJ2-3; TRBD1, the D gene given by the table, was not confirmed from the DNA. TRBV21-1 is deemed a pseudogene. This CDR3 is 16 amino acids long. The CDR3 DNA sequence: TGTGCCAGCAGCAAAGCGCGACAGGGGAAAACAGATACGCAGTATTTT. Translating it yields CASSKARQGKTDTQYF.

The V call is TRBV23-1, the J call TRBJ1-4; D ambiguous. TRBV23-1 is classed as an ORF, of uncertain function. This CDR3 comprises 15 residues. Trimming removed 0 bases from V and 11 bases from J, with 16 bases in between. Written as DNA, the CDR3 is TGCGCCAGCAGTCAATCGGGGAGGGCGGTGGGCAAACTGTTTTTT. Protein product: CASSQSGRAVGKLFF.

The rearrangement uses TRBV2 and TRBJ2-2, with no clear D. Deletions cut 5 bases from V and 5 bases from J, with 6 bases between. The CDR3 loop spans 12 amino acids. CDR1 is SNHLY, CDR2 FYNNEI, per germline. CDR3 region: CASSKDTGELFF. The CDR3 DNA sequence: TGTGCCAGCAGTAAGGATACCGGGGAGCTGTTTTTT.

The chain employs TRBV28 and TRBJ1-2, with D possibly being TRBD1 (6 bases). Germline V lookup: CDR1 MDHEN, CDR2 SYDVKM. The germline V and J ends were trimmed by 4 bases and 3 bases, with 9 bases remaining between them. This CDR3 region has 13 residues. Here the CDR3 reads CASSSGTHYGYTF. The CDR3 region has the DNA TGTGCCAGCAGTTCCGGGACACACTATGGCTACACCTTC.

This clone showed up just once. Other DNA sequences in this sample translate to the same CDR3. The V call is TRBV9, the J call TRBJ1-5; D is possibly TRBD1 (6 bases). This CDR3 region has 14 residues. Germline CDR1 reads SGDLS; CDR2 reads YYNGEE. V lost 0 bases to trimming and J lost 5 bases, with 9 bases between them. This CDR3 reads CASSVAGVDQPQHF. The DNA of the CDR3 is TGTGCCAGCAGCGTAGCAGGGGTGGATCAGCCCCAGCATTTT. The whole variable domain, filled in from reference TRBV9 and TRBJ1-5, reads DSGVTQTPKHLITATGQRVTLRCSPRSGDLSVYWYQQSLDQGLQFLIQYYNGEERAKGNILERFSAQQFPDLHSELNLSSLELGDSALYFCASSVAGVDQPQHFGDGTRLSIL.

The V call is TRBV19, the J call TRBJ2-5; D is undetermined. Trimming took off 3 bases at V and 7 bases at J, with 6 bases between the two ends. Germline CDR1 reads LNHDA; CDR2 reads SQIVND (reference sequence). The CDR3 runs to 11 residues. The CDR3 spells CASSIWGTQYF. The CDR3 DNA sequence: TGTGCCAGTAGTATTTGGGGGACCCAGTACTTC.

The chain is built from TRBV9 and TRBJ2-2; D gene unclear. The CDR3 runs 13 residues. The germline CDR1 and CDR2 sequences are SGDLS and YYNGEE. Trimming pared 3 bases from V and 2 bases from J, leaving 5 bases between. CDR3 sequence reads: CASSATNTGELFF. The CDR3, as DNA: TGTGCCAGCAGCGCCACAAACACCGGGGAGCTGTTTTTT.

This clone showed up just once. V and J are TRBV10-3 and TRBJ2-1; D not certain. The ends were cut back, 0 bases at V and 0 bases at J, with 6 bases in the middle. Germline assignment: CDR1 ENHRY and CDR2 SYGVKD. The CDR3 totals 15 residues. In DNA form, the CDR3 reads TGTGCCATCAGTGAGTCGACAAACTCCTACAATGAGCAGTTCTTC. It encodes CAISESTNSYNEQFF.

This chain uses TRBV4-3 with TRBJ2-3; 7 nucleotides agree with TRBD2. V shed 3 bases, J shed 5 bases, and the junction held 14 bases outside the gene matches. The CDR3 spans 17 residues. Germline CDR1 reads LGHNA; CDR2 reads YSLEER. The CDR3 region is CASSHPGRDWTQDTQYF. CDR3 in DNA: TGCGCCAGCAGCCACCCAGGGAGGGACTGGACCCAAGATACGCAGTATTTT.

The J gene is TRBJ1-1, the V gene TRBV11-2; D not resolved. Germline V gene lookup returns CDR1 SGHAT and CDR2 FQNNGV. CDR3 size: 13 residues. V shed 3 bases and J shed 3 bases, with 8 bases lying between them. The CDR3, as DNA: TGTGCCAGCAGCTTTACCGGTTACACTGAAGCTTTCTTT. Its translation: CASSFTGYTEAFF.

The table lists this clone with a few counts. CDR3 sequence: CASSRRPGQVYQPQHF. CDR3 in DNA: TGTGCCAGCAGTCGTAGGCCGGGACAGGTATATCAGCCCCAGCATTTT. This sequence joins TRBV28 and TRBJ1-5; TRBD1 matches 8 bases. This CDR3 comprises 16 residues. V lost 5 bases and J lost 5; bases outside the gene matches: 11. CDR1 and CDR2 from the germline V gene are MDHEN and SYDVKM.

This chain joins TRBV6-6 and TRBJ2-3; TRBD2 matches 10 bases. The CDR3 length is 16 residues. J lost 3 bases, V lost 7 bases, and 10 bases had no gene match. Germline V CDR1 and CDR2: MNHNY, SVGAGI (reference sequence). CDR3 in amino acids: CASMLEAGGVTDTQYF. In DNA form, the CDR3 reads TGTGCCAGCATGTTGGAAGCGGGGGGGGTGACAGATACGCAGTATTTT.

This chain joins TRBV27 and TRBJ2-4; 8 bases are a match to TRBD2. This CDR3 has 21 amino acids. Germline values: CDR1 MNHEY, CDR2 SMNVEV (reference sequence). The V and J ends lost 4 bases and 1 base, in that order; junction bases with no gene match: 21. The CDR3 DNA follows: TGTGCCAGCAGTTCGACTGCCCTCCCGGAAGAGCGGGAGACCGCCAAAAACATTCAGTACTTC. This codes for CASSSTALPEERETAKNIQYF.

This clone was counted a few times. The sample has other DNA sequences that encode this CDR3 too. The chain carries TRBV28 and TRBJ1-2, with TRBD1 as a possible D gene (6 bases). Per the germline V gene, CDR1 is MDHEN and CDR2 is SYDVKM. CDR3 length: 14 residues. The V and J ends lost 3 bases and 2 bases respectively, with 10 bases between them. The DNA for the CDR3 is TGTGCCAGCAGTTTCACAGGGCCGAACTATGGCTACACCTTC. It specifies CASSFTGPNYGYTF.

The chain carries TRBV11-1 and TRBJ2-1; a possible D gene is TRBD2 (5 bases). The germline V gene encodes CDR1 SGHAT and CDR2 FQDESV (reference sequence). V lost 3 bases, J lost 0 bases, and 12 bases lay in between. CDR3 length equals 16 residues. The CDR3 loop reads CASSFFASISYNEQFF. CDR3 nucleotide sequence: TGTGCCAGCAGCTTCTTCGCTAGCATCTCCTACAATGAGCAGTTCTTC.

This clone was counted a few times. V and J are TRBV7-8 and TRBJ1-3; the D gene is possibly TRBD1 (5 bases). The germline CDR1 and CDR2 sequences are SGHVS and FQNEAQ. Trimming left V 4 bases short and J 4 bases short, with 14 bases between. The CDR3 extends over 15 amino acids. CDR3 DNA: TGTGCCAGCAGCTCCCTGGCCGGGGACGGAAACACCATATATTTT. It specifies CASSSLAGDGNTIYF.

Regarding this clone: This CDR3 is also generated by other DNA sequences in the sample. The chain uses TRBV2 and TRBJ1-2; D is perhaps TRBD1 (5 bases). Trimming took off 3 bases at V and 4 bases at J, with 6 bases between the two ends. This CDR3 region has 12 residues. The germline CDR1 and CDR2 sequences are SNHLY and FYNNEI. In nucleotides, the CDR3 is TGTGCCAGCAGTGAGGGACTCTATGGCTACACCTTC. Protein sequence: CASSEGLYGYTF.

The chain links TRBV5-3 to TRBJ2-2; the match to TRBD1 covers 10 bases. TRBV5-3 is flagged as an ORF with uncertain function. V lost 4 bases and J lost 0; bases outside the gene matches: 18. The CDR3 is 21 amino acids. As DNA, the CDR3 is TGTGCCAGAAGCAGAAAAGACAGGGGGCGGCGCGGGAGCCCGAACACCGGGGAGCTGTTTTTT. The encoded protein is CARSRKDRGRRGSPNTGELFF.

The rearrangement links TRBV5-1 to TRBJ2-5; maybe TRBD2 (6 bases). V lost 4 bases and J lost 0, with 13 bases in between. The CDR3 is 15 amino acids. The germline CDR1 and CDR2 sequences are SGHRS and YFSETQ. The DNA of the CDR3 is TGCGCCAGCAGCCGTGGCGGCGGGGACCAAGAGACCCAGTACTTC. Translating gives CASSRGGGDQETQYF.

A note on this clone: Other DNA sequences within the sample encode an identical CDR3. J is TRBJ2-2 and V is TRBV11-3; D uncertain. V lost 1 base, J lost 6 bases, and 6 bases lay in between. CDR1 is SGHNT and CDR2 is YENEEA in the germline V gene. CDR3 length: 13 amino acids. The CDR3 spells CASSLGGSGELFF. CDR3 nucleotides: TGTGCCAGCAGCTTAGGCGGTTCCGGGGAGCTGTTTTTT.

V usage is TRBV15 and J usage is TRBJ2-1; D gene uncertain. The CDR3 consists of 13 residues. Per the germline V gene, CDR1 is LNHNV and CDR2 is YYDKDF (reference sequence). Deletions cut 1 base from V and 8 bases from J, with 9 bases between. The CDR3: CATSRGPLYEQFF. DNA for the CDR3: TGTGCCACCAGCAGAGGACCCCTATATGAGCAGTTCTTC. The full variable domain, completed using reference TRBV15 and TRBJ2-1, is DAMVIQNPRYQVTQFGKPVTLSCSQTLNHNVMYWYQQKSSQAPKLLFHYYDKDFNNEADTPDNFQSRRPNTSFCFLDIRSPGLGDTAMYLCATSRGPLYEQFFGPGTRLTVL.

The chain couples TRBV6-1 to TRBJ2-1; D gene ambiguous. Germline lookup yields CDR1 MNHNS and CDR2 SASEGT. This CDR3 contains 11 residues. V was cut by 7 bases and J by 12 bases, with 13 bases left in between. CDR3 amino acids: CASTTTGWQFF. CDR3 sequence (DNA): TGTGCCAGCACCACCACTGGGTGGCAGTTCTTC.

This chain links TRBV2 with TRBJ1-2; D is undetermined. The CDR3 is 14 residues long. Germline assignment: CDR1 SNHLY and CDR2 FYNNEI. Trimming cost V 2 bases and J 8 bases, with 15 bases left between them. The CDR3 protein is CASSENGPVGGYTF. In nucleotides, the CDR3 is TGTGCCAGCAGTGAAAATGGCCCCGTGGGGGGCTACACCTTC.

The V gene is TRBV18, the J gene TRBJ2-1; D gene ambiguous. Trimming cost V 4 bases and J 9 bases, with 13 bases left between them. The CDR3 extends over 13 amino acids. Germline-derived CDR1 and CDR2 are KGHSH and LQKENI. As DNA, the CDR3 is TGTGCCAGCTCACGGACCGAAAGGACTGAGCAGTTCTTC. The encoded protein is CASSRTERTEQFF.

This clone was detected only once. The chain combines TRBV7-2 with TRBJ2-4, with D perhaps TRBD2 (5 bases). The CDR3 totals 15 residues. The V and J ends lost 3 bases and 5 bases respectively, with 14 bases between them. The germline gives CDR1 SGHTA, CDR2 FQGNSA. The CDR3 DNA reads TGTGCCAGCAGCTTTCTCGGGAACGGTGAAAACATTCAGTACTTC. Protein product: CASSFLGNGENIQYF.

J is TRBJ2-3 and V is TRBV9; no definite D call. In germline, CDR1 is SGDLS, CDR2 YYNGEE. V was pared by 2 bases and J by 4 bases, with 20 bases between. The CDR3 covers 17 residues. The CDR3: CASSVRAQRSSPDTQYF. As DNA, the CDR3 is TGTGCCAGCAGCGTCCGGGCTCAACGCTCAAGCCCAGATACGCAGTATTTT.

V and J are TRBV7-2 and TRBJ1-5; the match to TRBD1 covers 10 bases. Per the germline V gene, CDR1 is SGHTA and CDR2 is FQGNSA. V lost 5 bases and J lost 5; bases outside the gene matches: 6. This CDR3 has 15 amino acids. CDR3 DNA sequence: TGTGCCAGCAGCCAGACAGGGGGCAGGGATCAGCCCCAGCATTTT. Amino acids: CASSQTGGRDQPQHF.